This TCR beta chain was recorded in a study of blood T cell repertoires in COVID-19. V was shortened by 8 bases and J by 3 bases, with 8 bases between the two germline ends. This CDR3 region has 11 residues. Germline-derived CDR1 and CDR2 are MNHEY and SVGAGI. In Cohort 3, a recovered donor had either two negative PCRs, clearance, or symptom resolution. Using immunoSEQ multiplex PCR, the repertoire was profiled, and TCRdb retains in-frame clones only, with some absent. The data show roughly 330,000 clones, 80% to 90% seen once. The chain uses TRBV6-5 and TRBJ2-7; no definite D call. Sequenced sample: PBMCs or T cells enriched from blood (not recorded which). This sequence was found in a woman aged 25 to 39 who had recovered from COVID-19. The CDR3: CASVHSYEQYF. The CDR3 nucleotides are TGTGCCAGCGTGCACAGCTACGAGCAGTACTTC.